The 25 T cell receptor beta chains below were found in one sample sequenced in a study of cytomegalovirus exposure and HLA in healthy donors. In the PCR, 60 Vbeta and 13 Jbeta primers were used. This table comes from immunoSEQ multiplex PCR, and its TCRdb copy is limited to in-frame clones, with some not included. The sample holds around 200,000 clones, roughly 80% seen once. Sequenced: PBMCs. The receptors shown here come from a man aged 40-50 years in good health and CMV-seropositive.

Comments on this clone: One end of the junction does not line up with germline, which may come from a read error. The V call is TRBV5-1, the J call TRBJ2-7, with 10 bases fitting TRBD1. CDR1 SGHRS and CDR2 YFSETQ come from the germline V gene. This CDR3 contains 15 residues. As DNA, the CDR3 is TGCGCCAGCAGCTTGGGACAGGGGGCGTCCTGCGAGCAGTACTTC. Encoded protein: CASSLGQGASCEQYF.

This clone was seen once. This chain uses TRBV5-3 with TRBJ1-2; no clear D gene. TRBV5-3 is known as an ORF, though its function is uncertain. Between the trimmed V and J ends, which lost 4 bases and 2 bases, there was a span of 12 bases. CDR3 length: 14 amino acids. For the CDR3, the DNA is TGTGCCAGAAGCCCCCCCTGGAGAAACTATGGCTACACCTTC. This translates into CARSPPWRNYGYTF.

This chain links TRBV6-5 with TRBJ1-2; D is possibly TRBD1 (6 bases). Germline loops: CDR1 MNHEY, CDR2 SVGAGI. V was trimmed by 6 bases and J by 7 bases, leaving 15 bases between them. The CDR3 consists of 13 residues. The CDR3 protein is CASRSGGRGGYTF. DNA of the CDR3: TGTGCCAGCAGATCGGGGGGGCGAGGTGGCTACACCTTC.

The chain combines TRBV19 with TRBJ2-1, with a possible D match to TRBD2 (5 bases). The germline V gene encodes CDR1 LNHDA and CDR2 SQIVND (reference sequence). This CDR3 is 13 amino acids long. The germline V and J ends were trimmed by 4 bases and 9 bases, with 13 bases remaining between them. The CDR3 DNA reads as TGTGCCAGTAGTACCGACGGGATAGGTGAGCAGTTCTTC. Protein product: CASSTDGIGEQFF.

This chain joins TRBV27 and TRBJ2-7; 11 bases map to TRBD1. Per the germline V gene, CDR1 is MNHEY and CDR2 is SMNVEV (reference sequence). The CDR3 has 15 residues. J gave up 3 bases and V 5 bases, and 6 bases lay outside the gene matches. As DNA, the CDR3 is TGTGCCAGCAGTGGCACCGGGACAGGGGGCTACGAGCAGTACTTC. Its protein is CASSGTGTGGYEQYF.

CDR3 loop: CASSSRLAGGETQYF. The CDR3 nucleotides read TGTGCCAGCAGCTCACGACTAGCGGGGGGGGAGACCCAGTACTTC. The chain couples TRBV9 to TRBJ2-5; 14 nucleotides agree with TRBD2. Trimming took 4 bases from V and 5 from J; bases not matched to a gene: 4. The CDR3 runs 15 residues. Germline CDR1 is SGDLS and CDR2 is YYNGEE.

This clone was counted a few times. This chain links TRBV5-6 with TRBJ1-2, with 7 nucleotides matching TRBD1. Germline V lookup: CDR1 SGHDT, CDR2 YYEEEE. V was pared by 8 bases and J by 4 bases, with 8 bases of the junction left unmatched. The CDR3 length is 13 residues. The CDR3 nucleotides are TGTGCCAGTACCGGACAGGTCGTCTATGGCTACACCTTC. Its protein product is CASTGQVVYGYTF.

J is TRBJ2-7 and V is TRBV5-6; 11 bases agree with TRBD1. J gave up 2 bases and V 4 bases, and 5 bases lay outside the gene matches. From germline, CDR1 is SGHDT and CDR2 YYEEEE. The CDR3 length is 15 residues. The CDR3, as DNA: TGTGCCAGCAGCATCGAGGGACAGGGGGCCTACGAGCAGTACTTC. Translation: CASSIEGQGAYEQYF.

The rearrangement uses TRBV19 and TRBJ1-2; D unresolved. Trimming removed 10 bases at V and 5 bases at J, with 26 bases between. Germline V CDR1 and CDR2: LNHDA, SQIVND (reference sequence). The CDR3 is 16 residues long. CDR3 sequence (DNA): TGTGCCATCCCATATTTTCAGGTGTGGTTGACGTATGGCTACACCTTC. Translation: CAIPYFQVWLTYGYTF.

The rearrangement joins TRBV29-1 to TRBJ1-4, with TRBD1 identical over 10 bases. Trimming removed 4 bases from V and 7 bases from J; junction bases left unmatched: 3. The germline V gene has CDR1 SQVTM and CDR2 ANQGSEA. The CDR3 consists of 13 residues. CDR3 coding DNA: TGCAGCGTTGGGGACAGGGGAGGTGAAAAACTGTTTTTT. It is translated as CSVGDRGGEKLFF.

The chain employs TRBV28 and TRBJ1-6; 7 bases line up with TRBD1. V was pared by 7 bases and J by 7 bases, with 4 bases of the junction left unmatched. Germline loops: CDR1 MDHEN, CDR2 SYDVKM. This CDR3 contains 13 residues. DNA of the CDR3: TGTGCCAGCATCAAGGGGGCGAATTCACCCCTCCACTTT. Its translation: CASIKGANSPLHF.

The V and J genes are TRBV18 and TRBJ2-1; 9 bases match TRBD1. The CDR3 length is 16 residues. The V and J ends lost 6 bases and 3 bases, in that order; junction bases with no gene match: 9. CDR1 KGHSH and CDR2 LQKENI come from the germline V gene. Here the CDR3 DNA reads TGTGCCAGCTCGACTGACAGGGGGGAGGGCTACAATGAGCAGTTCTTC. Amino acid sequence: CASSTDRGEGYNEQFF.

The rearrangement links TRBV11-1 to TRBJ2-1; D gene uncertain. The CDR3 contains 13 residues. Germline CDR1 reads SGHAT; CDR2 reads FQDESV (reference sequence). V lost 2 bases and J lost 5, with 7 bases in between. The chain's CDR3 is CASSLHNNNEQFF. The CDR3 DNA follows: TGTGCCAGCAGCTTACATAACAACAATGAGCAGTTCTTC.

The chain links TRBV10-1 to TRBJ2-7; a weak D match, TRBD1 (6 bases). Germline V gives CDR1 WNHNN, CDR2 SYGVQD (reference sequence). The CDR3 sequence is 15 residues long. Trimming left V 5 bases short and J 6 bases short, with 20 bases between. The DNA for the CDR3 is TGCGCCAGCAGTAAACTGACAGGCAATTGGTCCGAGCAGTACTTC. It encodes CASSKLTGNWSEQYF.

About this clone itself: Sequence at one end of the junction differs from germline and may be a read error. The rearrangement joins TRBV14 to TRBJ2-3; possibly TRBD2 for D (5 bases). The CDR3 extends over 17 amino acids. Germline V gives CDR1 SGHDN, CDR2 FVKESK. CDR3 nucleotide sequence: TGTACCAGCAGCCAAGATATGACGGGGATCCGCACAGATACGCAGTATTTT. Its translation is CTSSQDMTGIRTDTQYF.

The chain couples TRBV6-1 to TRBJ2-4; D is undetermined. The germline V gene has CDR1 MNHNS and CDR2 SASEGT. This CDR3 has 12 amino acids. V lost 5 bases to trimming and J lost 9 bases, with 11 bases between them. The CDR3 DNA follows: TGTGCCAGCAGTCCCCAGGATCGCATTCAGTACTTC. It is translated as CASSPQDRIQYF.

In the case of this clone: At one boundary the junction diverges from the germline segment, which might be a read error. This sequence joins TRBV7-9 and TRBJ2-7; TRBD1 might be the D (5 bases). In germline, CDR1 is SEHNR, CDR2 FQNEAQ (reference sequence). The CDR3 sequence is 14 residues long. Here the CDR3 reads CSSSPTVGANEQYF. In DNA, the CDR3 is TGTTCCAGCAGCCCCACAGTAGGGGCCAACGAGCAGTACTTC.

The chain couples TRBV5-4 to TRBJ2-5; 9 bases line up with TRBD2. V gave up 1 base and J gave up 5 bases; unmatched junction bases: 9. Per the germline V gene, CDR1 is SGHNT and CDR2 is YYREEE (reference sequence). The CDR3 covers 16 residues. CDR3 sequence (DNA): TGTGCCAGCAGCTTGAGGGCCAGCGGGGGGCCGGAGACCCAGTACTTC. This translates into CASSLRASGGPETQYF. The whole variable domain, remainder taken from reference TRBV5-4 and TRBJ2-5, is ETGVTQSPTHLIKTRGQQVTLRCSSQSGHNTVSWYQQALGQGPQFIFQYYREEENGRGNFPPRFSGLQFPNYSSELNVNALELDDSALYLCASSLRASGGPETQYFGPGTRLLVL.

This clone was seen more than once but under ten times. V gene TRBV10-1 combines with J gene TRBJ2-7; a possible D gene is TRBD1 (6 bases). The germline V gene has CDR1 WNHNN and CDR2 SYGVQD (reference sequence). CDR3 length: 14 residues. V shed 6 bases and J shed 5 bases, with 17 bases lying between them. The CDR3 is CASSATGPSDEQYF. CDR3 coding DNA: TGCGCCAGCAGCGCGACAGGTCCCTCGGACGAGCAGTACTTC.

The chain has TRBV4-2 and TRBJ1-2, with 8 bases aligning to TRBD1. Germline V lookup: CDR1 LGHNA, CDR2 YNFKEQ. V trimming: 3 bases; J trimming: 0 bases; junction bases outside the gene matches: 6. The CDR3 runs to 16 residues. Here the CDR3 reads CASSHGDRKANYGYTF. CDR3 nucleotides: TGTGCCAGCAGCCATGGGGACAGGAAAGCTAACTATGGCTACACCTTC.

This rearrangement joins TRBV19 to TRBJ2-3; D possibly corresponds to TRBD1 (6 bases). The CDR3 is 12 residues long. Germline lookup yields CDR1 LNHDA and CDR2 SQIVND (reference sequence). The V gene lost 6 bases and the J gene lost 6 bases, with 10 bases spanning the gap. The CDR3 coding sequence is TGTGCCAGTAGCGTACAGGGTGATACGCAGTATTTT. This codes for CASSVQGDTQYF.

This sequence joins TRBV9 and TRBJ2-2, with 11 bases that match TRBD2. The germline V gene encodes CDR1 SGDLS and CDR2 YYNGEE. This CDR3 contains 15 residues. The trim removed 5 bases at V and 6 bases at J, leaving 6 bases unmatched. The CDR3 DNA is TGTGCCAGCAGTTTTAGCGGGGGGGCTTCCGGGGAGCTGTTTTTT. As protein: CASSFSGGASGELFF.

For the CDR3, the DNA is TGTGCCAGCAGCTACGGGACAGGGGGGGGTTACGAGCAGTACTTC. This sequence encodes CASSYGTGGGYEQYF. The V and J genes are TRBV11-2 and TRBJ2-7, with TRBD1 matching 11 bases. The CDR3 totals 15 residues. The trim removed 4 bases at V and 4 bases at J, leaving 6 bases unmatched. Germline V gene sequence: CDR1 SGHAT, CDR2 FQNNGV. The entire variable domain, with the rest obtained from reference TRBV11-2 and TRBJ2-7, is as follows: EAGVAQSPRYKIIEKRQSVAFWCNPISGHATLYWYQQILGQGPKLLIQFQNNGVVDDSQLPKDRFSAERLKGVDSTLKIQPAKLEDSAVYLCASSYGTGGGYEQYFGPGTRLTVT.

The gene calls are TRBV10-1 and TRBJ2-6; possibly TRBD1 for D (5 bases). V was trimmed by 8 bases and J by 0 bases, leaving 11 bases between them. Germline V lookup: CDR1 WNHNN, CDR2 SYGVQD (reference sequence). CDR3 length: 15 residues. CDR3 loop: CASSSQGSGANVLTF. CDR3 in DNA: TGCGCCAGCTCGAGCCAGGGCTCTGGGGCCAACGTCCTGACTTTC.

This chain connects TRBV19 to TRBJ2-3, with 9 bases fitting TRBD1. Trimming cost V 5 bases and J 2 bases; bases outside gene matches: 5. CDR1 LNHDA and CDR2 SQIVND come from the germline V gene (reference sequence). This CDR3 has 15 residues. CDR3 nucleotide sequence: TGTGCCAGTAGTCAGGGACAGGGTAACACAGATACGCAGTATTTT. It translates to CASSQGQGNTDTQYF.